This TCR beta chain originates from a study of cytomegalovirus exposure and HLA in healthy donors. The V segment lost 5 bases and the J segment 0 bases; nucleotides outside the gene matches: 0. Germline values: CDR1 GTSNPN, CDR2 SVGIG (reference sequence). The CDR3 totals 13 residues. The PCR ran on 60 Vbeta and 13 Jbeta primers. Profiling relied on immunoSEQ multiplex PCR, and the TCRdb table lists in-frame clones only, not all of them. The sample yields 200,000 to 300,000 clones, around four fifths seen once. Sample: PBMCs. V gene TRBV30 combines with J gene TRBJ1-5, with TRBD1 identical over 8 bases. This sequence originates from a woman aged 40 to 49 in good health and CMV-seropositive. The CDR3 sequence is CAWGQGSNQPQHF. CDR3 nucleotide sequence: TGTGCCTGGGGACAGGGTAGCAATCAGCCCCAGCATTTT.